This paragraph reports one T cell receptor beta chain. There are 16 residues in the CDR3. Germline CDR1 and CDR2: SGHNT and YYREEE (reference sequence). After removal of 2 bases from V and 3 bases from J, the junction contained 5 bases not matched to a gene. The authors loaded roughly 180 ng DNA, around 32,000 T cell genomes, into sorted-subset replicate PCRs. Original methodology: Junction-only immunoSEQ data arrived without quality scores, meaning filtering differed. Profiling relied on immunoSEQ multiplex PCR, and the TCRdb table lists in-frame clones only, not all of them. The V and J calls and clone size are taken from that table; D and trimming were inferred from the DNA. The table lists roughly 2,500,000 clones, approximately 93% of them singletons. These data originate in a study of shared clonotypes between healthy human individuals.

This TCR derives from a man between 18 and 29 years old in good health. Some clones in this sample may be carry-over from other donors' samples. The sequenced sample was naive CD4+ T cells from PBMCs. The subset was: CD45RA+ positively selected. The chain couples TRBV5-4 to TRBJ2-1; TRBD1 matches 10 bases. CDR3 loop: CASSFPTGGGYNEQFF. CDR3 coding DNA: TGTGCCAGCAGCTTTCCGACAGGGGGCGGCTACAATGAGCAGTTCTTC.